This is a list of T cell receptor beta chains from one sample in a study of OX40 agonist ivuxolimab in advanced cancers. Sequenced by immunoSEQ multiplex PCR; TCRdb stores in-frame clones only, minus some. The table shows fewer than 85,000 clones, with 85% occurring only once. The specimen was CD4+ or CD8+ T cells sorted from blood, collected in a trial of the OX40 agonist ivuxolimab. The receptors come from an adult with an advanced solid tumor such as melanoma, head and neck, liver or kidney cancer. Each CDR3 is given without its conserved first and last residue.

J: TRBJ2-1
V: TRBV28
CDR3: ASSPLQGNSYNEQF

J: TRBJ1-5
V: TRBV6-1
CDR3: ASLVTGLGQPQH

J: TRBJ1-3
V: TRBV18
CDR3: ASSLNNGNTIY

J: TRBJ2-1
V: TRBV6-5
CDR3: ASSYSLSLSQF

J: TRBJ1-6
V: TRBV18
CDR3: ASSLEDPSNNSPLH

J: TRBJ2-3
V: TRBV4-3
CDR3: ASSLQLPGTGSTDTQY

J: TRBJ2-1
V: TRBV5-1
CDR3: ASSLVDEQF

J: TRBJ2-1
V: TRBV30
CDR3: AWNIGGYEQF

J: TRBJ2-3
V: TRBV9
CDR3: ASSATSGGSDTQY

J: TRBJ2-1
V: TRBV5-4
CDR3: ASSLVGSRNEQF

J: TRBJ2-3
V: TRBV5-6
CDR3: ASSTPGLFTDTQY

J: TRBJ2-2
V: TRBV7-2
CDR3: ASSVSGGARTGELF

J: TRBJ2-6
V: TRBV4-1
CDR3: ASSHGTGNSGANVLT

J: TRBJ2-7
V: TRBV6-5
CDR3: ASSLFRGGPYEQY

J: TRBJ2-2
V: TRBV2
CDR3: ASTWGGELF

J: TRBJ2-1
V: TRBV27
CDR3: ATSPRRNEQF

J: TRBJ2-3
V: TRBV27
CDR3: ASSRAGGLGDTQY

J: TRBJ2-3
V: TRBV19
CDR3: ASSILQGDTQY

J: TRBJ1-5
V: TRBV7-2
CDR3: ASSLYGTESNQPQH

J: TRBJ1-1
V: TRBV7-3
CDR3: ASSLRSDTEAF

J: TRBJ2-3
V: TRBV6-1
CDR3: ASSELAGIGTDTQY

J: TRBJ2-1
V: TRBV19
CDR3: ASSEGLASVDEQF

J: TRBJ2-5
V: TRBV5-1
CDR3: ASSLRGDAQETQY

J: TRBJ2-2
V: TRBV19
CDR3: ASSTGQAILGELF

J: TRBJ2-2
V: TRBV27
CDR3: ASSFQTGNTGELF

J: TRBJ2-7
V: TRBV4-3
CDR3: ASSYRTGDYEQY

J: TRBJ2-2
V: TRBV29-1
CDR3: SLGLAGNDTGELF

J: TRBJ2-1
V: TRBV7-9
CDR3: ASSLDRGIRNEQF

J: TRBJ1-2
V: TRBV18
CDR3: ASSLQRPFRGDYGYT

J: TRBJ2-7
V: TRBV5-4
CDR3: ASSSDYEQY

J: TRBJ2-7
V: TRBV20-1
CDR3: SATPGDEQY